This TCR beta chain stems from a study of T-cell reconstitution after alpha-beta-depleted transplantation in children. This CDR3 is 15 amino acids long. Germline lookup yields CDR1 WSHSY and CDR2 SAAADI. Trimming removed 3 bases from V and 2 bases from J, with 14 bases in between. Unique molecular identifiers were used to barcode this TCRbeta library. TCRdb re-analysed the PCR reads in MiXCR, keeping a single row per CDR3 protein. This table holds around 230,000 distinct CDR3 sequences, approximately 19% found once. Notes on the study in general: Newly produced T cells mostly provided counts and TCRbeta diversity after one year, as hyperexpanded clones declined. The origin of high day-60 TCRbeta diversity in some patients lay in surviving recipient T cells and thymic progenitors.

A word on this clonotype: The antigen remains unidentified.

The origin of this receptor is a male patient between 2 and 15 years old who had a stem cell transplant for acute lymphoblastic leukemia, so the T cells may come from the graft donor. The specimen comprised PBMCs, mostly from graft donor cells, sampled 360 days after TCRalphabeta/CD19-depleted stem cell transplant. The chain is built from TRBV10-2 and TRBJ2-7, with a possible D match to TRBD2 (6 bases). Here the CDR3 DNA reads TGCGCCAGCAGTGACTCAGGACTACCAACCTACGAGCAGTACTTC. Amino acid sequence: CASSDSGLPTYEQYF.